The 10 T cell receptor beta chains given below trace back to one sample, sequenced in a study of post-analysis software for immune sequencing data. General study results and limits: Relative to controls, patients had roughly five TRBV segments at higher frequency, with TRBV5-6, TRBV5-1 and TRBV20-1 among these.

These receptors' targets are unknown. Unique molecular identifiers featured in each of the TCR beta cDNA libraries. TCRdb analysed the PCR reads with MiXCR anew, one entry per CDR3 protein. Among 550,000 to 700,000 distinct CDR3 sequences listed, 44% were seen once. The sequenced sample consisted of blood. The receptors shown here come from a girl aged 5 to 17 with multiple sclerosis.

A remark on this clonotype: One junction end disagrees with the germline gene, perhaps due to a read error. V gene TRBV12-3 or TRBV12-4 combines with J gene TRBJ1-4, with D unresolved. The CDR3 contains 15 residues. The DNA for the CDR3 is TGTGCCAGCAGTAACCCCGGGCTTACTAATGAAAAACGGTTTTTT. It is translated as CASSNPGLTNEKRFF.

This clonotype has a count of ten or more. This chain connects TRBV6-6 to TRBJ2-6, with D tentatively TRBD2 (5 bases). Germline V gene sequence: CDR1 MNHNY, CDR2 SVGAGI (reference sequence). The V end was cut by 4 bases, the J end by 0 bases, with 19 bases between. This CDR3 has 19 amino acids. CDR3 loop: CASSSALGRTVSGANVLTF. For the CDR3, the DNA is TGTGCCAGCAGTTCGGCCCTAGGACGGACTGTCTCTGGGGCCAACGTCCTGACTTTC.

This clonotype was seen a single time. The chain has TRBV10-3 and TRBJ2-7, with TRBD1 identical over 11 bases. CDR3 length equals 15 residues. From germline, CDR1 is ENHRY and CDR2 SYGVKD. The J segment lost 3 bases and the V segment lost 4 bases, leaving 5 bases of the junction unmatched. In DNA, the CDR3 is TGTGCCATCAGTGGTGGACAGGGGGCCGGCTACGAGCAGTACTTC. It codes for CAISGGQGAGYEQYF.

J is TRBJ2-4 and V is TRBV15, with 12 positions matching TRBD1. From germline, CDR1 is LNHNV and CDR2 YYDKDF (reference sequence). With 6 bases clipped from V and 6 bases from J, the junction kept 3 bases outside the gene matches. The CDR3 sequence is 14 residues long. The CDR3 here is CATSGGQGANIQYF. Written as DNA, the CDR3 is TGTGCCACCAGTGGGGGACAGGGGGCAAACATTCAGTACTTC.

This clonotype showed up just a few times. V usage is TRBV3-1 and J usage is TRBJ2-4; 11 nucleotides line up with TRBD2. The length of the CDR3 is 18 residues. Germline loops: CDR1 LGHDT, CDR2 YNNKEL (reference sequence). V trimming: 2 bases; J trimming: 6 bases; junction bases outside the gene matches: 12. CDR3: CASSQWGTSGGRGNIQYF. The CDR3 nucleotides are TGTGCCAGCAGCCAATGGGGGACTAGCGGAGGAAGGGGAAACATTCAGTACTTC.

J is TRBJ1-5 and V is TRBV29-1; possible D gene TRBD1, 5 bases. With 7 bases removed from V and 5 bases from J, the gap between germline ends came to 15 bases. Germline loops: CDR1 SQVTM, CDR2 ANQGSEA. The CDR3 extends over 13 amino acids. The CDR3 loop is CSARDRDHQPQHF. CDR3 DNA sequence: TGCAGCGCCCGAGACAGAGACCATCAGCCCCAGCATTTT.

CDR3 loop: CSGMGTSGSSYEQYF. In DNA, the CDR3 is TGCAGTGGAATGGGGACTAGCGGAAGCTCCTACGAGCAGTACTTC. This chain links TRBV20-1 with TRBJ2-7, with 11 bases matching TRBD2. This CDR3 is built from 15 residues. CDR1 is DFQATT, CDR2 SNEGSKA, per germline (reference sequence). Trimming removed 7 bases from V and 0 bases from J; junction bases left unmatched: 8.

The CDR3 loop is CSASGQGNQPQHF. In DNA form, the CDR3 reads TGCAGTGCTTCGGGACAGGGCAATCAGCCCCAGCATTTT. The V and J genes are TRBV20-1 and TRBJ1-5, with TRBD1 matching over 8 bases. The CDR3 is 13 amino acids. The trim removed 5 bases at V and 2 bases at J, leaving 2 bases unmatched. CDR1 DFQATT and CDR2 SNEGSKA come from the germline V gene (reference sequence).

This chain connects TRBV11-2 to TRBJ2-1; TRBD1 matches at 10 bases. V was pared by 2 bases and J by 5 bases, with 9 bases of the junction left unmatched. The CDR3 extends over 17 amino acids. The germline V gene has CDR1 SGHAT and CDR2 FQNNGV. CDR3 sequence (DNA): TGTGCCAGCAGCTTACTCGCATGGGGACAGGGGCACAATGAGCAGTTCTTC. It encodes CASSLLAWGQGHNEQFF.

There are a few counts of this clonotype. V gene TRBV4-1 combines with J gene TRBJ2-1; D gene ambiguous. The CDR3 runs 16 residues. Trimming took off 1 base at V and 5 bases at J, with 15 bases between the two ends. Looked up from germline, CDR1 is MGHRA and CDR2 is YSYEKL. CDR3 DNA: TGCGCCAGCAGCCAAGTCAGCGCTCCCCCTAACAATGAGCAGTTCTTC. It encodes CASSQVSAPPNNEQFF.